These 19 T cell receptor beta chains were sequenced from one sample in a study of spatial heterogeneity in lung cancer. What these receptors recognize is not known. Study-level results: Within tumors, counts of expanded alpha and beta TCRs tracked tumor mutation counts.

TCRdb re-derived calls from the 5' RACE reads in MiXCR, one entry per CDR3 protein. The sample has 2,500 to 3,000 distinct CDR3 sequences; around half are singletons. This sample's time point: sample taken at primary tumor resection. The specimen comprised lung tumor tissue, sampled at surgery. These receptors were collected from a male donor with early-stage non-small cell lung cancer.

This clonotype has only a few counts. The chain employs TRBV4-2 and TRBJ2-3; weak D call: TRBD2 (5 bases). This CDR3 has 13 amino acids. In germline, CDR1 is LGHNA, CDR2 YNFKEQ. V lost 2 bases and J lost 3, with 6 bases in between. In DNA, the CDR3 is TGTGCCAGCAGCCAACTAGCAACAGATACGCAGTATTTT. Translating it yields CASSQLATDTQYF.

The chain joins TRBV11-2 to TRBJ2-4; 7 bases map to TRBD1. The CDR3 contains 17 residues. J was trimmed by 5 bases and V by 4 bases; bases with no gene match: 14. From germline, CDR1 is SGHAT and CDR2 FQNNGV. CDR3 amino acids: CASSSESPGTVQNIQYF. In DNA, the CDR3 is TGTGCCAGCAGCTCTGAGTCTCCCGGGACAGTTCAAAACATTCAGTACTTC.

Only a few counts were recorded for this clonotype. The chain recombines TRBV2 with TRBJ2-3, with 8 bases aligning to TRBD2. The V and J ends lost 3 bases and 5 bases, in that order; junction bases with no gene match: 7. The CDR3 has 15 residues. Germline lookup yields CDR1 SNHLY and CDR2 FYNNEI. The CDR3 spells CASSEEIAGQDTQYF. In DNA form, the CDR3 reads TGTGCCAGCAGTGAGGAGATAGCGGGGCAAGATACGCAGTATTTT.

The J gene is TRBJ2-1, the V gene TRBV12-3 or TRBV12-4; D possibly matches TRBD1 or TRBD2 (5 bases each). This CDR3 is built from 16 residues. The ends were cut back, 4 bases at V and 10 bases at J, with 23 bases in the middle. CDR3 DNA: TGTGCCAGCAGTTCGTCCCGATCCGGGACCCCGGGGGAGCAGTTCTTC. It translates to CASSSSRSGTPGEQFF.

The chain joins TRBV4-1 to TRBJ2-7; perhaps D is TRBD1 or TRBD2 (6 bases each). CDR3 length equals 15 residues. V was shortened by 1 base and J by 2 bases, with 12 bases between the two germline ends. Germline-derived CDR1 and CDR2 are MGHRA and YSYEKL. Written as DNA, the CDR3 is TGCGCCAGCAGCCAAGCGGACAGCGGGCCCTACGAGCAGTACTTC. It translates to CASSQADSGPYEQYF.

The table lists this clonotype with a few counts. The V call is TRBV11-3, the J call TRBJ2-2; TRBD1 matches 8 bases. The CDR3 has 15 residues. Germline values: CDR1 SGHNT, CDR2 YENEEA. The J segment lost 5 bases and the V segment lost 6 bases, leaving 8 bases of the junction unmatched. CDR3 nucleotides: TGTGCCAGCAGTCCGGGCAGGGGGCAAACCGGGGAGCTGTTTTTT. Amino acid sequence: CASSPGRGQTGELFF.

V is TRBV2 and J is TRBJ2-3; TRBD1 might be the D (6 bases). CDR3 length equals 15 residues. V gave up 6 bases and J gave up 0 bases, with 13 bases separating them. CDR1 and CDR2 from the germline V gene are SNHLY and FYNNEI. In DNA, the CDR3 is TGTGCCAGCAGCTCTCGCAGGGGCAGCACAGATACGCAGTATTTT. Translated, it gives CASSSRRGSTDTQYF.

This clonotype was seen only a few times. The chain joins TRBV11-2 to TRBJ2-7, with D perhaps TRBD1 (5 bases). CDR3 size: 15 residues. Germline V CDR1 and CDR2: SGHAT, FQNNGV. V was shortened by 7 bases and J by 2 bases, with 18 bases between the two germline ends. The CDR3: CASTISRGPTYEQYF. CDR3 in DNA: TGTGCCAGCACCATATCAAGGGGTCCAACCTACGAGCAGTACTTC.

This clonotype showed up just once. At one end, the junction sequence differs from germline, possibly due to a read error. The genes are TRBV29-1 and TRBJ2-5; possibly TRBD1 or TRBD2 for D (6 bases each). The CDR3 has 14 amino acids. Germline V gene data show CDR1 as SQVTM and CDR2 as ANQGSEA. The CDR3 region is CSAEIRGQQETRYF. In nucleotides, the CDR3 is TGCAGCGCCGAAATCCGGGGGCAGCAAGAGACCCGGTACTTC.

CDR3 bases: TGTGCCACCAGCATTTCTCCCGATGAGCAGTTCTTC. Translation gives CATSISPDEQFF. J is TRBJ2-1 and V is TRBV15, with D hard to call. V lost 4 bases to trimming and J lost 8 bases, with 9 bases between them. The CDR3 spans 12 residues. Germline CDR1 is LNHNV and CDR2 is YYDKDF (reference sequence).

This chain links TRBV4-2 with TRBJ2-2, with a weak D call TRBD1 (5 bases). The germline gives CDR1 LGHNA, CDR2 YNFKEQ. The V and J ends lost 4 bases and 0 bases respectively, with 12 bases between them. CDR3 length: 16 residues. The CDR3 DNA reads as TGTGCCAGCAGCCCTTCCGGACAAACGAACACCGGGGAGCTGTTTTTT. It yields the protein CASSPSGQTNTGELFF.

This rearrangement joins TRBV6-1 to TRBJ2-2; TRBD2 might be the D (5 bases). The CDR3 is 14 amino acids. Trimming removed 2 bases from V and 5 bases from J, with 9 bases in between. CDR1 and CDR2 (germline): MNHNS, SASEGT. The DNA of the CDR3 is TGTGCCAGCAGTGAACGGGGTCAGACCGGGGAGCTGTTTTTT. Translation: CASSERGQTGELFF.

V gene TRBV5-1 combines with J gene TRBJ2-7, with D possibly matching TRBD2 (7 bases). Deletions cut 4 bases from V and 6 bases from J, with 20 bases between. Germline-derived CDR1 and CDR2 are SGHRS and YFSETQ. CDR3 length equals 15 residues. The CDR3 coding sequence is TGCGCCAGCAGCCCAATGGGGGGGCGGGCCGTCGAGCAGTACTTC. Protein sequence: CASSPMGGRAVEQYF. Full variable domain (missing parts from reference TRBV5-1 and TRBJ2-7): KAGVTQTPRYLIKTRGQQVTLSCSPISGHRSVSWYQQTPGQGLQFLFEYFSETQRNKGNFPGRFSGRQFSNSRSEMNVSTLELGDSALYLCASSPMGGRAVEQYFGPGTRLTVT.

This clonotype has only a few counts. The chain links TRBV5-1 to TRBJ2-5, with 8 bases that match TRBD2. V was clipped by 4 bases and J by 2 bases; unmatched bases: 4. Germline lookup yields CDR1 SGHRS and CDR2 YFSETQ. The CDR3 has 14 residues. The CDR3 DNA reads as TGCGCCAGCAGCCTAGGACTAGCTCAAGAGACCCAGTACTTC. Translating gives CASSLGLAQETQYF.

This rearrangement joins TRBV7-2 to TRBJ2-3, with 10 bases fitting TRBD1. The germline gives CDR1 SGHTA, CDR2 FQGNSA. V lost 6 bases and J lost 4; bases outside the gene matches: 4. The CDR3 runs 14 residues. CDR3 sequence: CASRSGTGADTQYF. The DNA for the CDR3 is TGTGCCAGCAGATCCGGGACAGGGGCAGATACGCAGTATTTT. The entire variable domain, with the rest obtained from reference TRBV7-2 and TRBJ2-3, is as follows: GAGVSQSPSNKVTEKGKDVELRCDPISGHTALYWYRQSLGQGLEFLIYFQGNSAPDKSGLPSDRFSAERTGGSVSTLTIQRTQQEDSAVYLCASRSGTGADTQYFGPGTRLTVL.

This rearrangement joins TRBV11-2 to TRBJ2-7; 8 positions agree with TRBD1. The germline V gene has CDR1 SGHAT and CDR2 FQNNGV. V was pared by 1 base and J by 4 bases, with 6 bases of the junction left unmatched. The CDR3 totals 15 residues. The CDR3 bases are TGTGCCAGCAGCTTAGCGTCCGGACAGGGATACGAGCAGTACTTC. As protein: CASSLASGQGYEQYF.

This clonotype was counted between two and nine times. The rearrangement uses TRBV28 and TRBJ2-4; D might be TRBD1 or TRBD2, each matching 5 bases. Germline loops: CDR1 MDHEN, CDR2 SYDVKM. V was pared by 3 bases and J by 8 bases, with 14 bases between. The CDR3 runs 14 residues. As DNA, the CDR3 is TGTGCCAGCAGTTTGACGAATAGGGGAGACATTCAGTACTTC. This codes for CASSLTNRGDIQYF.

The sample holds a few counts of this clonotype. The chain recombines TRBV5-1 with TRBJ2-7; weak D call: TRBD2 (6 bases). Between the trimmed V and J ends, which lost 4 bases and 2 bases, there was a span of 13 bases. CDR3 length equals 14 residues. Germline V gives CDR1 SGHRS, CDR2 YFSETQ. Here the CDR3 reads CASSARGSPYEQYF. The CDR3 nucleotides are TGCGCCAGCAGCGCCCGGGGGAGCCCCTACGAGCAGTACTTC.

The J gene is TRBJ2-5, the V gene TRBV20-1, with 12 bases fitting TRBD2. From germline, CDR1 is DFQATT and CDR2 SNEGSKA (reference sequence). CDR3 size: 16 residues. J was trimmed by 0 bases and V by 0 bases; bases with no gene match: 2. CDR3 nucleotide sequence: TGCAGTGCTAGAGATCGGACTAGCGGGGACCAAGAGACCCAGTACTTC. Translation gives CSARDRTSGDQETQYF.